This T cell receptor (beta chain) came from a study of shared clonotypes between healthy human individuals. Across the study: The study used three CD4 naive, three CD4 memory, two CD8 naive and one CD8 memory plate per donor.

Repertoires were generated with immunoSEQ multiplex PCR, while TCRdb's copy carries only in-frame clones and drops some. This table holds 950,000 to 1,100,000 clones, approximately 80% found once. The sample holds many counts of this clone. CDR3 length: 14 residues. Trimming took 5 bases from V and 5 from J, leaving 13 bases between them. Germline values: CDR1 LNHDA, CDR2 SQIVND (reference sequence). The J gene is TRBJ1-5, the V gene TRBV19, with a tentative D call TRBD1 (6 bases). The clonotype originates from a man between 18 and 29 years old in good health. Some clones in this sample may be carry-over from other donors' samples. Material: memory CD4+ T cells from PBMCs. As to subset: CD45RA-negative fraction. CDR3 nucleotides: TGTGCCAGTAGTGACCGAGGGGGGTATCAGCCCCAGCATTTT. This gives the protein CASSDRGGYQPQHF.